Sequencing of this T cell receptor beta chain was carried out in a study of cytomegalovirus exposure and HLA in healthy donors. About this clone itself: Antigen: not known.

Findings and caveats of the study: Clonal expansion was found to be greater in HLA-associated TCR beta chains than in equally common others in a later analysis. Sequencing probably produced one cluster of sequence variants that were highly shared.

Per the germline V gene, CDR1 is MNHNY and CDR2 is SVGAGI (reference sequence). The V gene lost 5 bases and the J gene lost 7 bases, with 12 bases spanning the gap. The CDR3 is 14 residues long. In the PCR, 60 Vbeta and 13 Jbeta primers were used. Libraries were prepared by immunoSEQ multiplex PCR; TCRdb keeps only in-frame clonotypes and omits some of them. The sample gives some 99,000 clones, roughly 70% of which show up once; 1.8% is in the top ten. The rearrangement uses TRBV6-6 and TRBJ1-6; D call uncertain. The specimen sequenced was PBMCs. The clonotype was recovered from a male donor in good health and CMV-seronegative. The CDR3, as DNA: TGTGCCAGCAGTAACCTTAGCGGCAATTCACCCCTCCACTTT. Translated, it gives CASSNLSGNSPLHF.